Presented here are 25 T cell receptor beta chains from one specimen sequenced in a study of cytomegalovirus exposure and HLA in healthy donors. Amplification used 60 Vbeta primers and 13 Jbeta primers. Here immunoSEQ multiplex PCR was the method, and the copy in TCRdb shows in-frame clones only, minus some. The data hold approximately 150,000 clones, with approximately 71% observed a single time. Input material: PBMCs. The receptor set was obtained from a man younger than 30 in good health and CMV-seropositive.

The chain combines TRBV5-1 with TRBJ1-3; perhaps TRBD1 as D (6 bases). Trimming cost V 2 bases and J 5 bases, with 17 bases left between them. The germline V gene has CDR1 SGHRS and CDR2 YFSETQ. This CDR3 is 16 amino acids long. CDR3: CASSFGSPGARNTIYF. DNA for the CDR3: TGCGCCAGCAGCTTCGGTAGTCCAGGGGCGCGAAACACCATATATTTT. Drawing the rest from reference TRBV5-1 and TRBJ1-3, the complete variable domain is KAGVTQTPRYLIKTRGQQVTLSCSPISGHRSVSWYQQTPGQGLQFLFEYFSETQRNKGNFPGRFSGRQFSNSRSEMNVSTLELGDSALYLCASSFGSPGARNTIYFGEGSWLTVV.

The chain carries TRBV6-5 and TRBJ2-1; tentative D call: TRBD2 (6 bases). Germline CDR1 and CDR2: MNHEY and SVGAGI. This CDR3 comprises 15 residues. Trimming shortened V by 6 bases and J by 8 bases, and 20 bases separated the two germline ends. The CDR3 here is CASSSSWGGLHEQFF. In DNA form, the CDR3 reads TGTGCCAGCAGCTCCTCATGGGGAGGCTTACATGAGCAGTTCTTC.

In its sample, this clone was seen a few times. V is TRBV27 and J is TRBJ2-2; 7 bases align to TRBD2. Trimming took 3 bases from V and 4 from J; bases not matched to a gene: 5. In germline, CDR1 is MNHEY, CDR2 SMNVEV (reference sequence). The length of the CDR3 is 15 residues. The DNA for the CDR3 is TGTGCCAGCAGTTTCGGGAGGCCCGGCACCGGGGAGCTGTTTTTT. Its protein product is CASSFGRPGTGELFF.

In its sample, this clone was seen a few times. The V gene is TRBV5-1, the J gene TRBJ1-4; D is ambiguous. The V gene's germline CDR1 is SGHRS and CDR2 YFSETQ. V lost 0 bases and J 6 bases, leaving 15 bases between the germline ends. There are 16 residues in the CDR3. For the CDR3, the DNA is TGCGCCAGCAGCTTGGGGATTACACCCGGGGATGAAAAACTGTTTTTT. It encodes CASSLGITPGDEKLFF.

The rearrangement joins TRBV6-1 to TRBJ1-5, with a possible D match to TRBD1 (5 bases). CDR3 length: 16 residues. Trimming took 3 bases from V and 3 from J, leaving 15 bases between them. Per germline, CDR1 MNHNS and CDR2 SASEGT. CDR3 DNA: TGTGCCAGCAGTGAGGGGCAGGGAAGGTACAATCAGCCCCAGCATTTT. Protein: CASSEGQGRYNQPQHF.

This clone occurred once. The chain recombines TRBV27 with TRBJ2-3, with 9 bases matching TRBD2. The CDR3 covers 16 residues. The germline CDR1 and CDR2 sequences are MNHEY and SMNVEV (reference sequence). The trim removed 3 bases at V and 1 base at J, leaving 5 bases unmatched. The CDR3 DNA sequence: TGTGCCAGCAGTTTTGACCCTAGCGGGGGCACAGATACGCAGTATTTT. Residues: CASSFDPSGGTDTQYF.

This clone was found once. This chain joins TRBV9 and TRBJ1-2, with a weak D call TRBD1 (5 bases). CDR1 SGDLS and CDR2 YYNGEE come from the germline V gene. The CDR3 sequence is 13 residues long. Deletions cut 1 base from V and 5 bases from J, with 9 bases between. The CDR3 nucleotides are TGTGCCAGCAGCGTACAGGGTAATTATGGCTACACCTTC. Translating it yields CASSVQGNYGYTF.

This rearrangement joins TRBV19 to TRBJ1-1, with a tentative D call TRBD1 (5 bases). The CDR3 sequence is 15 residues long. The V gene lost 6 bases and the J gene lost 0 bases, with 14 bases spanning the gap. The V gene's germline CDR1 is LNHDA and CDR2 SQIVND (reference sequence). The CDR3, as DNA: TGTGCCAGTAGGCCCCGACAGCGCTTGAACACTGAAGCTTTCTTT. Amino acid sequence: CASRPRQRLNTEAFF.

The chain uses TRBV28 and TRBJ2-2, with 12 bases that match TRBD2. The J segment lost 5 bases and the V segment lost 7 bases, leaving 11 bases of the junction unmatched. Germline V CDR1 and CDR2: MDHEN, SYDVKM. The CDR3 runs to 17 residues. CDR3 in DNA: TGTGCCAGCACCACACTGACTAGCGGGAGATTAACCGGGGAGCTGTTTTTT. Translated: CASTTLTSGRLTGELFF.

This clone has a handful of counts. This chain links TRBV6-1 with TRBJ2-7; 10 bases agree with TRBD2. Germline trimming cut 8 bases from V and 5 bases from J; bases unmatched to any gene: 12. Germline CDR1 MNHNS, CDR2 SASEGT. The CDR3 covers 15 residues. The CDR3: CASPPSGRASDEQYF. The CDR3 bases are TGTGCCAGCCCCCCGAGCGGGAGGGCCAGCGACGAGCAGTACTTC.

V usage is TRBV11-3 and J usage is TRBJ2-1, with TRBD2 matching over 8 bases. The CDR3 length is 15 residues. Germline trimming cut 7 bases from V and 0 bases from J; bases unmatched to any gene: 5. CDR1 and CDR2 (germline): SGHNT, YENEEA. Written as DNA, the CDR3 is TGTGCCAGCACCAGAAGCGGGAGCTCCTACAATGAGCAGTTCTTC. This codes for CASTRSGSSYNEQFF.

CDR3: CASSLAQGGETQYF. The CDR3 DNA reads TGTGCCAGCAGCTTAGCACAGGGCGGGGAGACCCAGTACTTC. The J gene is TRBJ2-5, the V gene TRBV7-7; tentative D call: TRBD1 (6 bases). CDR3 size: 14 residues. Trimming removed 0 bases from V and 5 bases from J, with 10 bases in between. Germline values: CDR1 SSHAT, CDR2 FNYEAQ (reference sequence).

The rearrangement uses TRBV30 and TRBJ2-1; 8 nucleotides align to TRBD2. Germline values: CDR1 GTSNPN, CDR2 SVGIG (reference sequence). The J segment lost 9 bases and the V segment lost 4 bases, leaving 11 bases of the junction unmatched. This CDR3 is 14 amino acids long. CDR3 protein: CAWNPAGLVVEQFF. Here the CDR3 DNA reads TGTGCCTGGAACCCCGCGGGACTAGTAGTTGAGCAGTTCTTC.

The CDR3 loop is CASSLGQGVWVYTF. The CDR3 DNA reads TGCGCCAGCAGCTTGGGACAGGGGGTGTGGGTCTACACCTTC. The gene calls are TRBV5-1 and TRBJ1-2; 9 bases are a match to TRBD1. The V gene end was trimmed by 0 bases and the J gene end by 10 bases; junction bases not matched to a gene: 7. Germline V gene sequence: CDR1 SGHRS, CDR2 YFSETQ. The CDR3 loop spans 14 amino acids. The entire variable domain, with the rest obtained from reference TRBV5-1 and TRBJ1-2, is as follows: KAGVTQTPRYLIKTRGQQVTLSCSPISGHRSVSWYQQTPGQGLQFLFEYFSETQRNKGNFPGRFSGRQFSNSRSEMNVSTLELGDSALYLCASSLGQGVWVYTFGSGTRLTVV.

The chain recombines TRBV7-9 with TRBJ1-1; the D is unclear. Germline V CDR1 and CDR2: SEHNR, FQNEAQ (reference sequence). CDR3 length equals 14 residues. Trimming took off 6 bases at V and 1 base at J, with 12 bases between the two ends. The DNA of the CDR3 is TGTGCCAGCAGTTTTCCCTCCTCGAACACTGAAGCTTTCTTT. The encoded protein is CASSFPSSNTEAFF. Full variable domain (missing parts from reference TRBV7-9 and TRBJ1-1): DTGVSQNPRHKITKRGQNVTFRCDPISEHNRLYWYRQTLGQGPEFLTYFQNEAQLEKSRLLSDRFSAERPKGSFSTLEIQRTEQGDSAMYLCASSFPSSNTEAFFGQGTRLTVV.

This chain uses TRBV27 with TRBJ1-4; D may be TRBD1 (5 bases). CDR1 is MNHEY, CDR2 SMNVEV, per germline (reference sequence). V lost 5 bases to trimming and J lost 4 bases, with 11 bases between them. This CDR3 has 14 amino acids. The CDR3 spells CASSPTGHNEKLFF. As DNA, the CDR3 is TGTGCCAGCAGTCCCACTGGACATAATGAAAAACTGTTTTTT.

The chain couples TRBV2 to TRBJ2-1; tentatively, D is TRBD1 (5 bases). The germline V and J ends were trimmed by 4 bases and 3 bases, with 10 bases remaining between them. The germline V gene encodes CDR1 SNHLY and CDR2 FYNNEI. This CDR3 has 14 amino acids. The CDR3 here is CASSVGQGYNEQFF. CDR3 DNA: TGTGCCAGCAGTGTAGGCCAGGGCTACAATGAGCAGTTCTTC.

The rearrangement joins TRBV15 to TRBJ1-2; 7 nucleotides align to TRBD1. Germline assignment: CDR1 LNHNV and CDR2 YYDKDF (reference sequence). V shed 1 base, J shed 6 bases, and the junction held 14 bases outside the gene matches. This CDR3 is built from 17 residues. Here the CDR3 reads CATSRVQGLYAGDGYTF. In DNA, the CDR3 is TGTGCCACCAGCAGAGTACAGGGGCTCTACGCAGGTGATGGCTACACCTTC.

In its sample, this clone was seen a few times. This chain uses TRBV10-1 with TRBJ1-5, with D possibly matching TRBD1 (6 bases). This CDR3 spans 11 amino acids. V gave up 11 bases and J gave up 7 bases, with 12 bases separating them. Germline V gives CDR1 WNHNN, CDR2 SYGVQD (reference sequence). The CDR3 bases are TGCGCCCGGGGGGGGGCGCAGCCCCAGCATTTT. Amino acids: CARGGAQPQHF.

DNA of the CDR3: TGTGCCAGCAAGGAGGGAGGGAGTATGGATGAGCAGTTCTTC. Encoded protein: CASKEGGSMDEQFF. The chain employs TRBV6-1 and TRBJ2-1; 7 bases map to TRBD2. CDR1 and CDR2 from the germline V gene are MNHNS and SASEGT. The CDR3 is 14 residues long. V gave up 7 bases and J gave up 8 bases; unmatched junction bases: 11.

This rearrangement joins TRBV7-2 to TRBJ2-5, with 9 nucleotides matching TRBD2. Looked up from germline, CDR1 is SGHTA and CDR2 is FQGNSA. V shed 2 bases, J shed 7 bases, and the junction held 8 bases outside the gene matches. This CDR3 has 15 residues. The CDR3 loop is CASSLNAGGPGTQYF. The CDR3 DNA follows: TGTGCCAGCAGCTTAAACGCGGGAGGGCCGGGGACCCAGTACTTC. The whole variable domain, remainder taken from reference TRBV7-2 and TRBJ2-5, is GAGVSQSPSNKVTEKGKDVELRCDPISGHTALYWYRQSLGQGLEFLIYFQGNSAPDKSGLPSDRFSAERTGGSVSTLTIQRTQQEDSAVYLCASSLNAGGPGTQYFGPGTRLLVL.

This clone was seen a few times. The chain has TRBV7-3 and TRBJ2-5; 7 bases line up with TRBD2. This CDR3 comprises 14 residues. V shed 5 bases and J 4 bases; nucleotides not matched to a gene: 7. Germline CDR1 and CDR2: SGHTA and FQGTGA. The CDR3: CASSPGLGAETQYF. CDR3 sequence (DNA): TGTGCCAGCAGCCCCGGACTAGGAGCAGAGACCCAGTACTTC.

The J gene is TRBJ2-3, the V gene TRBV6-1, with D uncertain. Germline V gene sequence: CDR1 MNHNS, CDR2 SASEGT. With 2 bases removed from V and 4 bases from J, the gap between germline ends came to 7 bases. CDR3 length equals 13 residues. CDR3 sequence (DNA): TGTGCCAGCAGTGAATTATTTGCAGATACGCAGTATTTT. Translated: CASSELFADTQYF.

The CDR3 is CVPGTATNEKLFF. The CDR3, as DNA: TGTGTCCCCGGGACAGCAACTAATGAAAAACTGTTTTTT. This chain joins TRBV11-3 and TRBJ1-4; 7 bases are shared with TRBD1. CDR3 length: 13 residues. From germline, CDR1 is SGHNT and CDR2 YENEEA.

This clone was detected a few times. The V call is TRBV19, the J call TRBJ2-7; 9 nucleotides line up with TRBD2. Germline-derived CDR1 and CDR2 are LNHDA and SQIVND (reference sequence). Trimming removed 4 bases from V and 1 base from J; junction bases left unmatched: 2. The CDR3 is 14 amino acids. The CDR3 reads CASSTTSGSYEQYF. Here the CDR3 DNA reads TGTGCCAGTAGTACGACTAGCGGATCCTACGAGCAGTACTTC. Drawing the rest from reference TRBV19 and TRBJ2-7, the complete variable domain is DGGITQSPKYLFRKEGQNVTLSCEQNLNHDAMYWYRQDPGQGLRLIYYSQIVNDFQKGDIAEGYSVSREKKESFPLTVTSAQKNPTAFYLCASSTTSGSYEQYFGPGTRLTVT.